A selection of T cell receptor beta chains follows, all from one sample in a study of blood T cell repertoires in COVID-19. Profiled with immunoSEQ multiplex PCR; TCRdb holds only in-frame clones, not every one. Of about 69,000 clones listed, around 91% were seen once; the top ten hold 5.3%. Sequencing input: peripheral blood. The receptors come from a man in his fifties with acute or convalescent COVID-19. Both conserved end residues are part of each CDR3.

V gene	J gene	CDR3 protein
TRBV18	TRBJ1-2	CASSQTIRTQGAVGSGYTF
TRBV5-1	TRBJ2-3	CASSLEPVTDTQYF
TRBV27	TRBJ1-6	CASSLVVPGQGSRDSPLHF
TRBV6-4	TRBJ2-2	CASSKAGVTGELFF
TRBV6-5	TRBJ2-7	CASSNPAGGRDEQYF
TRBV30	TRBJ2-2	CARDTGTGGTGELFF
TRBV19	TRBJ2-2	CASAPAVNTGELFF
TRBV10-3	TRBJ1-2	CAVNRDTANYGYTF
TRBV15	TRBJ1-3	CATRTGGGNTIYF
TRBV7-8	TRBJ2-3	CASSLKSGVSTDTQYF
TRBV7-9	TRBJ1-6	CASSLGGGSSPLHF
TRBV7-2	TRBJ2-7	CASSLRGKGGRYEQYF
TRBV6-4	TRBJ2-5	CASRARTGMQETQYF
TRBV5-1	TRBJ2-5	CASSPSGGREETQYF
TRBV27	TRBJ1-5	CASSFSSRDRFFHSNQPQHF
TRBV18	TRBJ1-3	CASSPQGYGNTIYF
TRBV18	TRBJ2-4	CASSPLVATSEPNIQYF
TRBV4-1	TRBJ2-2	CASSRLPGQGSRSNTGELFF
TRBV14	TRBJ1-1	CASSPSQGTEAFF
TRBV12-3/TRBV12-4	TRBJ2-7	CASSPGQAYEQYF
TRBV7-8	TRBJ1-1	CASSLMGQGHTEAFF
TRBV6-5	TRBJ1-1	CASGGYRDRNTEAFF
TRBV4-1	TRBJ2-7	CASSQVPSTSGTYEQYF
TRBV9	TRBJ2-5	CASSVGGEGLGETQYF
TRBV11-2	TRBJ2-3	CASSLGTSYESDTQYF
TRBV4-3	TRBJ2-2	CASSQTRSGSFGGGELFF
TRBV5-1	TRBJ2-3	CASGLAGADTQYF
TRBV7-6	TRBJ2-7	CASSLESGTGAYEQYF
TRBV5-8	TRBJ1-4	CASSLGRGNEKLFF
TRBV10-3	TRBJ2-7	CAISGQSFYEQYF
TRBV27	TRBJ2-7	CASRSPTSGSYEQYF
TRBV19	TRBJ2-5	CASSGRRTSGKETQYF
TRBV24-1	TRBJ1-3	CATSDFQGGTIYF
TRBV7-9	TRBJ2-7	CASSLGAPSYEQYF
TRBV6-1	TRBJ1-5	CASSEGAVSNQPQHF
TRBV6-5	TRBJ1-2	CASGRRGVGYTF
TRBV7-8	TRBJ2-2	CASSLALGLHTGELFF
TRBV5-6	TRBJ2-5	CASSLVGAGDSETQYF
TRBV11-2	TRBJ1-3	CASSFNAGYPGNTIYF
TRBV6-5	TRBJ1-2	CASKRGQGNSGYTF
TRBV20-1	TRBJ2-3	CSASTSGRAGDTQYF
TRBV3-1/TRBV3-2	TRBJ1-4	CASSNRGGEKLFF
TRBV24-1	TRBJ1-1	CATSGEIGGEAFF
TRBV25-1	TRBJ1-2	CASSVGIDYGYTF
TRBV10-1	TRBJ2-7	CASSGGQGGEQYF
TRBV4-1	TRBJ1-1	CASSQDLGGTEAFF
TRBV11-2	TRBJ1-1	CASSLQGANTEAFF
TRBV6-5	TRBJ2-5	CASSYSSGRETQYF
TRBV4-1	TRBJ2-7	CASSQDGAGGWYEQYF
TRBV6-5	TRBJ1-5	CASSRRGIGNQPQHF
TRBV11-3	TRBJ2-5	CASSPGILAGVGETQYF
TRBV5-8	TRBJ2-3	CASSPGQGATDTQYF
TRBV1	TRBJ1-5	CTSSQGVAGQPQHF
TRBV6-4	TRBJ2-1	CASSVSRVNNEQFF
TRBV9	TRBJ1-2	CASSNTTGGLFYGYTF
TRBV19	TRBJ2-7	CASSILLAGGGYEQYF
TRBV7-2	TRBJ1-6	CASSFRAGQTNSPLHF
TRBV9	TRBJ2-1	CASSVGTLLMNEQFF
TRBV11-2	TRBJ2-3	CASSFSGQSTDTQYF